Listed here are 14 T cell receptor beta chains from one sample, sequenced in a study of a mutant IDH1 vaccine in newly diagnosed glioma. Their specific antigens are unknown. Sequencing was performed with immunoSEQ multiplex PCR; in TCRdb, only in-frame clones are kept and a portion is missing. The repertoire holds around 78,000 clones, with roughly 85% as singletons. Time point of the sample: week 23, last vaccination. Each dose delivered 300 ug of mutant IDH1 20-mer peptide subcutaneously with imiquimod. The specimen was PBMCs, collected from a glioma patient whose treatment included an IDH1 peptide vaccine. The source of these receptors is a man aged 25 to 40 with glioma. Some clones in this sample may be carry-over from other donors' samples.

The chain links TRBV7-8 to TRBJ2-5, with a possible D match to TRBD2 (6 bases). From germline, CDR1 is SGHVS and CDR2 FQNEAQ. Between the trimmed V and J ends, which lost 7 bases and 2 bases, there was a span of 17 bases. The CDR3 length is 15 residues. DNA of the CDR3: TGTGCCAGCACCCTTACTAGCTGGGGGCAAGAGACCCAGTACTTC. Protein product: CASTLTSWGQETQYF. The whole variable domain, filled in from reference TRBV7-8 and TRBJ2-5, reads GAGVSQSPRYKVAKRGQDVALRCDPISGHVSLFWYQQALGQGPEFLTYFQNEAQLDKSGLPSDRFFAERPEGSVSTLKIQRTQQEDSAVYLCASTLTSWGQETQYFGPGTRLLVL.

In regard to this clone: Other DNA sequences from this sample encode an identical CDR3 as well. The rearrangement uses TRBV18 and TRBJ1-4; 10 bases are shared with TRBD1. CDR3 size: 15 residues. Germline V gene data show CDR1 as KGHSH and CDR2 as LQKENI. V lost 0 bases, J lost 5 bases, and 0 bases stayed unmatched. The CDR3 spells CASSPPGQGNEKLFF. The CDR3 coding sequence is TGTGCCAGCTCACCACCGGGACAGGGGAATGAAAAACTGTTTTTT.

The chain joins TRBV7-9 to TRBJ1-2, with TRBD1 as a possible D gene (6 bases). Germline loops: CDR1 SEHNR, CDR2 FQNEAQ (reference sequence). The CDR3 runs to 14 residues. The V and J ends lost 8 bases and 7 bases respectively, with 20 bases between them. Written as DNA, the CDR3 is TGTGCCAGCCGAGACCTAATTCAGGGGACTGGCTACACCTTC. Encoded protein: CASRDLIQGTGYTF.

This chain uses TRBV27 with TRBJ2-1; maybe TRBD1 (6 bases). V was trimmed by 5 bases and J by 1 base, leaving 18 bases between them. The V gene's germline CDR1 is MNHEY and CDR2 SMNVEV (reference sequence). The length of the CDR3 is 17 residues. CDR3 amino acids: CASSTTRRGKSYNEQFF. The DNA for the CDR3 is TGTGCCAGCAGTACGACTCGCAGGGGAAAATCCTACAATGAGCAGTTCTTC.

The chain links TRBV7-9 to TRBJ2-3; unclear D gene. Germline-derived CDR1 and CDR2 are SEHNR and FQNEAQ (reference sequence). Trimming shortened V by 0 bases and J by 3 bases, and 10 bases separated the two germline ends. This CDR3 has 15 residues. DNA of the CDR3: TGTGCCAGCAGCTTAGCGCAGAAAGGAACAGATACGCAGTATTTT. Residues: CASSLAQKGTDTQYF.

The chain joins TRBV15 to TRBJ2-7; 14 positions match TRBD2. Germline CDR1 is LNHNV and CDR2 is YYDKDF (reference sequence). Trimming removed 4 bases from V and 1 base from J; junction bases left unmatched: 9. CDR3 length: 18 amino acids. CDR3 loop: CATSTGTSGGPRSYEQYF. The CDR3 DNA reads TGTGCCACCAGCACAGGGACTAGCGGGGGCCCTAGGTCCTACGAGCAGTACTTC.

V and J are TRBV9 and TRBJ2-1; no reliable D call. CDR1 and CDR2 from the germline V gene are SGDLS and YYNGEE. The CDR3 is made up of 16 amino acids. Trimming took off 1 base at V and 0 bases at J, with 11 bases between the two ends. DNA for the CDR3: TGTGCCAGCAGCGTATTTGCGTATAGCTCCTACAATGAGCAGTTCTTC. It is translated as CASSVFAYSSYNEQFF.

The V gene is TRBV7-9, the J gene TRBJ1-3; D is ambiguous. V was cut by 5 bases and J by 3 bases, with 14 bases left in between. This CDR3 comprises 15 residues. Germline CDR1 reads SEHNR; CDR2 reads FQNEAQ (reference sequence). The CDR3 loop is CASSTPRRFGNTIYF. CDR3 in DNA: TGTGCCAGCAGCACACCACGGAGGTTTGGAAACACCATATATTTT.

The rearrangement uses TRBV6-1 and TRBJ1-3; no clear D. Trimming cost V 4 bases and J 2 bases, with 12 bases left between them. Germline lookup yields CDR1 MNHNS and CDR2 SASEGT. CDR3 length: 15 amino acids. The CDR3 DNA follows: TGTGCCAGCAGTGTAGGCACCAACCCTGGAAACACCATATATTTT. Residues: CASSVGTNPGNTIYF.

This sequence joins TRBV21-1 and TRBJ1-2; TRBD1, as called in the table, went unchecked against the DNA. TRBV21-1 is tagged as a pseudogene. This CDR3 has 16 amino acids. This CDR3 is CASSKLRDRVIYGYTF. The CDR3 DNA sequence: TGTGCCAGCAGCAAATTGCGGGACAGGGTGATCTATGGCTACACCTTC.

This rearrangement joins TRBV18 to TRBJ2-1; perhaps TRBD1 as D (6 bases). This CDR3 has 13 residues. Trimming removed 2 bases at V and 6 bases at J, with 8 bases between. Germline lookup yields CDR1 KGHSH and CDR2 LQKENI. The CDR3 DNA is TGTGCCAGCTCACCAACAGGGCGCAATGAGCAGTTCTTC. This sequence encodes CASSPTGRNEQFF. Full variable domain (remainder filled in from reference TRBV18 and TRBJ2-1): NAGVMQNPRHLVRRRGQEARLRCSPMKGHSHVYWYRQLPEEGLKFMVYLQKENIIDESGMPKERFSAEFPKEGPSILRIQQVVRGDSAAYFCASSPTGRNEQFFGPGTRLTVL.

J is TRBJ2-7 and V is TRBV7-2; tentatively, D is TRBD1 or TRBD2 (5 bases each). The length of the CDR3 is 14 residues. Trimming took off 4 bases at V and 3 bases at J, with 13 bases between the two ends. CDR1 and CDR2 from the germline V gene are SGHTA and FQGNSA. CDR3 sequence reads: CASSYRDGNYEQYF. The CDR3 DNA sequence: TGTGCCAGCAGCTACCGGGACGGGAACTACGAGCAGTACTTC.

This clone was counted a single time. The chain joins TRBV10-3 to TRBJ1-1; 7 bases match TRBD1. V shed 11 bases, J shed 0 bases, and the junction held 6 bases outside the gene matches. In germline, CDR1 is ENHRY, CDR2 SYGVKD. This CDR3 has 13 amino acids. CDR3 loop: CAAGQSMNTEAFF. Written as DNA, the CDR3 is TGTGCCGCGGGACAGAGCATGAACACTGAAGCTTTCTTT.

The chain couples TRBV29-1 to TRBJ2-5; no definite D call. Germline CDR1 is SQVTM and CDR2 is ANQGSEA. Trimming removed 4 bases at V and 1 base at J, with 10 bases between. The CDR3 length is 13 residues. In DNA, the CDR3 is TGCAGCGTTGGGCTCGGGCTCCAAGAGACCCAGTACTTC. This gives the protein CSVGLGLQETQYF.